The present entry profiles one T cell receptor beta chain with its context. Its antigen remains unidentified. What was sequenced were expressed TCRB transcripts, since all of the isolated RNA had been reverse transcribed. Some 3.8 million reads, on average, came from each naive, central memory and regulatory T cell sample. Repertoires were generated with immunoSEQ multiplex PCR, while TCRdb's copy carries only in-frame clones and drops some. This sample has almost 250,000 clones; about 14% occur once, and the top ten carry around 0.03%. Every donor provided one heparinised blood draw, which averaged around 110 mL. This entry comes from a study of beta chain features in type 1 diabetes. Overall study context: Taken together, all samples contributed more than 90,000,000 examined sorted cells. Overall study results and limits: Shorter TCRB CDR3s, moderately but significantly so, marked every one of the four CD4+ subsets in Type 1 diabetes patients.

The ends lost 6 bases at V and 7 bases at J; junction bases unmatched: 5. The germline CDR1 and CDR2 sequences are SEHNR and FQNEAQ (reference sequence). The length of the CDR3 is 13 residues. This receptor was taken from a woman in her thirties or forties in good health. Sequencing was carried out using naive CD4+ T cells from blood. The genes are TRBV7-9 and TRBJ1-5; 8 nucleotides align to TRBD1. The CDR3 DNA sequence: TGTGCCAGCAGTTGGACAGGGCAGCAGCCCCAGCATTTT. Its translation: CASSWTGQQPQHF.